These 21 T cell receptor beta chains were sequenced from one sample in a study of blood T cells in healthy people across ages. A second 7 to 11 cycle PCR used barcoded and J-beta primers. TCRdb independently ran MiXCR on the 5' RACE reads; one entry per CDR3 protein. Of about 1.1 million distinct CDR3 sequences listed, 30% to 40% are singletons. Sequences were obtained from blood. These receptors originate from a man aged 18 to 30 in good health.

The chain recombines TRBV5-4 with TRBJ2-3, with 9 bases fitting TRBD2. From germline, CDR1 is SGHNT and CDR2 YYREEE (reference sequence). J was trimmed by 1 base and V by 3 bases; bases with no gene match: 9. This CDR3 spans 17 amino acids. The CDR3 sequence: CASSSSLLAGGTDTQYF. In DNA, the CDR3 is TGTGCCAGCAGCTCCTCTCTACTAGCGGGCGGCACAGATACGCAGTATTTT. Based on the CDR3 plus reference TRBV5-4 and TRBJ2-3, the full variable domain is ETGVTQSPTHLIKTRGQQVTLRCSSQSGHNTVSWYQQALGQGPQFIFQYYREEENGRGNFPPRFSGLQFPNYSSELNVNALELDDSALYLCASSSSLLAGGTDTQYFGPGTRLTVL.

In DNA, the CDR3 is TGTGCCAGCTGCCACCCTGGAGATACGCAGTATTTT. The encoded protein is CASCHPGDTQYF. The V call is TRBV18, the J call TRBJ2-3; D remains unclear. Trimming cost V 7 bases and J 5 bases, with 10 bases left between them. The V gene's germline CDR1 is KGHSH and CDR2 LQKENI. The CDR3 totals 12 residues.

About this clonotype: A read error may be the cause here, since a much bigger clone is one base away. The chain couples TRBV20-1 to TRBJ1-5; D is unresolved. The V gene's germline CDR1 is DFQATT and CDR2 SNEGSKA (reference sequence). This CDR3 has 12 residues. V was clipped by 6 bases and J by 4 bases, with 10 bases between them. CDR3 loop: CSAQPANQPQHF. The CDR3 DNA reads as TGCAGTGCCCAACCGGCTAATCAGCCCCAGCATTTT.

The chain links TRBV25-1 to TRBJ2-7; D is uncertain. Deletions cut 2 bases from V and 7 bases from J, with 15 bases between. CDR1 and CDR2 (germline): MGHDK, SYGVNS. The CDR3 is 14 residues long. Written as DNA, the CDR3 is TGTGCCAGCAGTGAACCGAAGTATTACAATGAGCAGTACTTC. It codes for CASSEPKYYNEQYF.

This clonotype occurred a few times. The chain carries TRBV20-1 and TRBJ2-5, with 7 nucleotides matching TRBD2. There are 12 residues in the CDR3. The germline V gene has CDR1 DFQATT and CDR2 SNEGSKA (reference sequence). The V and J ends lost 4 bases and 3 bases, in that order; junction bases with no gene match: 2. CDR3 coding DNA: TGCAGTGCTACCAGCGGGGAAGAGACCCAGTACTTC. Amino acids: CSATSGEETQYF.

Many counts were recorded for this clonotype. The rearrangement uses TRBV4-2 and TRBJ2-7; TRBD1 or TRBD2 may be the D gene (6 bases each). CDR1 is LGHNA and CDR2 is YNFKEQ in the germline V gene. Trimming removed 2 bases at V and 4 bases at J, with 18 bases between. The CDR3 sequence is 16 residues long. The CDR3 bases are TGTGCCAGCAGCCAATCGACCGCGGGACACTCTTACGAGCAGTACTTC. Translated, it gives CASSQSTAGHSYEQYF.

This chain links TRBV2 with TRBJ2-3; 9 nucleotides agree with TRBD1. J was trimmed by 6 bases and V by 1 base; bases with no gene match: 5. CDR1 and CDR2 from the germline V gene are SNHLY and FYNNEI. The CDR3 has 15 residues. The CDR3 nucleotides are TGTGCCAGCAGTGAAGGGACAGGGGTAAAGGATACGCAGTATTTT. Translating gives CASSEGTGVKDTQYF. The full variable domain, rest sourced from reference TRBV2 and TRBJ2-3, is EPEVTQTPSHQVTQMGQEVILRCVPISNHLYFYWYRQILGQKVEFLVSFYNNEISEKSEIFDDQFSVERPDGSNFTLKIRSTKLEDSAMYFCASSEGTGVKDTQYFGPGTRLTVL.

This clonotype has just a few counts. The genes are TRBV20-1 and TRBJ2-4; TRBD1 matches 9 bases. Near its end, the DNA agrees better with TRBJ2-7, so the J call may be wrong. The germline CDR1 and CDR2 sequences are DFQATT and SNEGSKA (reference sequence). The CDR3 totals 13 residues. In DNA, the CDR3 is TGCAGTGCGAGACACACAGGGGGCAACGAGCAGTACTTC. It codes for CSARHTGGNEQYF.

The V gene is TRBV10-3, the J gene TRBJ2-3; 10 bases line up with TRBD1. The CDR3 spans 16 residues. Trimming took 3 bases from V and 6 from J; bases not matched to a gene: 9. The V gene's germline CDR1 is ENHRY and CDR2 SYGVKD. The CDR3 DNA reads as TGTGCCATCAGTGACCGGGTGGGACAGGGGTCCGATACGCAGTATTTT. This codes for CAISDRVGQGSDTQYF.

The chain combines TRBV4-3 with TRBJ2-2; D is ambiguous. The CDR3 contains 15 residues. Looked up from germline, CDR1 is LGHNA and CDR2 is YSLEER. V was pared by 1 base and J by 4 bases, with 10 bases between. The CDR3 DNA sequence: TGCGCCAGCAGCCAAGGCAGGCCAGGCACCGGGGAGCTGTTTTTT. Translated: CASSQGRPGTGELFF.

The rearrangement uses TRBV20-1 and TRBJ2-3, with 11 bases lining up with TRBD2. Germline CDR1 DFQATT, CDR2 SNEGSKA (reference sequence). V trimming: 4 bases; J trimming: 6 bases; junction bases outside the gene matches: 6. CDR3 length: 14 residues. This CDR3 is CSATSGGRYDTQYF. CDR3 DNA: TGCAGTGCTACTAGCGGGGGGAGGTACGATACGCAGTATTTT.

This clonotype turned up a few times. The J gene is TRBJ2-3, the V gene TRBV27, with D maybe TRBD1 (5 bases). CDR3 size: 13 residues. V was clipped by 10 bases and J by 2 bases, with 13 bases between them. CDR1 and CDR2 (germline): MNHEY, SMNVEV (reference sequence). CDR3 DNA sequence: TGTGCCACCCTAGACAGACTCACAGATACGCAGTATTTT. Translating gives CATLDRLTDTQYF.

In its sample, this clonotype was seen a few times. The chain carries TRBV6-2 or TRBV6-3 and TRBJ2-3, with TRBD2 matching 7 bases. CDR3 size: 15 residues. In germline, CDR1 is MNHEY, CDR2 SVGEGT. The ends lost 7 bases at V and 5 bases at J; junction bases unmatched: 12. CDR3 amino acids: CASTPGRGGKDTQYF. For the CDR3, the DNA is TGTGCCAGCACGCCAGGGAGGGGCGGTAAAGATACGCAGTATTTT.

There are a few counts of this clonotype. This rearrangement joins TRBV5-1 to TRBJ2-5, with D perhaps matching TRBD1 (6 bases). The CDR3 is 15 amino acids. The V end lost 0 bases, the J end lost 2 bases, and 11 bases lay between the germline ends. Germline-derived CDR1 and CDR2 are SGHRS and YFSETQ. The CDR3 nucleotides are TGCGCCAGCAGCTTGGGAACAGGGCGGCAAGAGACCCAGTACTTC. Its protein is CASSLGTGRQETQYF.

The rearrangement joins TRBV4-1 to TRBJ2-5; possible D gene TRBD1, 6 bases. CDR3 length equals 15 residues. The V end lost 1 base, the J end lost 3 bases, and 12 bases lay between the germline ends. Per the germline V gene, CDR1 is MGHRA and CDR2 is YSYEKL. The CDR3 here is CASSQVPGAKETQYF. As DNA, the CDR3 is TGCGCCAGCAGCCAAGTTCCAGGGGCCAAAGAGACCCAGTACTTC.

In nucleotides, the CDR3 is TGTGCCAGCACCAACAAGGGGGGAGGGGAGACCCAGTACTTC. Amino acids: CASTNKGGGETQYF. This rearrangement joins TRBV7-2 to TRBJ2-5; tentative D call: TRBD2 (7 bases). CDR3 length equals 14 residues. V lost 7 bases, J lost 5 bases, and 17 bases lay in between. CDR1 and CDR2 from the germline V gene are SGHTA and FQGNSA.

This chain connects TRBV4-3 to TRBJ2-1; TRBD1 matches at 7 bases. The J call is doubtful: the DNA matches TRBJ2-7 better. This CDR3 comprises 15 residues. CDR1 LGHNA and CDR2 YSLEER come from the germline V gene. DNA for the CDR3: TGCGCCAGCAGCCTAGACAGGGAACCGTACAATGAGCAGTACTTC. Amino acids: CASSLDREPYNEQYF.

The chain links TRBV7-2 to TRBJ2-7, with D perhaps being TRBD1 or TRBD2 (6 bases each). The germline V and J ends were trimmed by 5 bases and 7 bases, with 21 bases remaining between them. Germline V gives CDR1 SGHTA, CDR2 FQGNSA. CDR3 length equals 15 residues. The DNA for the CDR3 is TGTGCCAGCAGCACTGGGTTTGAGGGGGGTAATGAGCAGTACTTC. Amino acid sequence: CASSTGFEGGNEQYF.

The rearrangement joins TRBV7-9 to TRBJ1-1; possible D gene TRBD1, 6 bases. Trimming took off 2 bases at V and 10 bases at J, with 11 bases between the two ends. CDR3 size: 12 residues. Germline V lookup: CDR1 SEHNR, CDR2 FQNEAQ (reference sequence). CDR3 sequence: CASSLTAGVAFF. CDR3 coding DNA: TGTGCCAGCAGCTTAACGGCAGGGGTAGCTTTCTTT. Full variable domain (outside the CDR3, taken from reference TRBV7-9 and TRBJ1-1): DTGVSQNPRHKITKRGQNVTFRCDPISEHNRLYWYRQTLGQGPEFLTYFQNEAQLEKSRLLSDRFSAERPKGSFSTLEIQRTEQGDSAMYLCASSLTAGVAFFGQGTRLTVV.

The genes are TRBV4-3 and TRBJ2-5; tentative D call: TRBD1 (5 bases). CDR3 length: 16 residues. V was pared by 0 bases and J by 5 bases, with 16 bases between. The germline CDR1 and CDR2 sequences are LGHNA and YSLEER. Here the CDR3 DNA reads TGCGCCAGCAGCCAAGAGCTACTCGGACAAGGGGAGACCCAGTACTTC. Protein sequence: CASSQELLGQGETQYF.

The chain uses TRBV6-2 or TRBV6-3 and TRBJ2-3; possibly TRBD1 or TRBD2 for D (6 bases each). The V and J ends lost 8 bases and 1 base respectively, with 19 bases between them. The CDR3 totals 16 residues. Germline V CDR1 and CDR2: MNHEY, SVGEGT. The CDR3 bases are TGTGCCAGCTCGTACGAGGGGGGCACAGGCACAGATACGCAGTATTTT. It translates to CASSYEGGTGTDTQYF.